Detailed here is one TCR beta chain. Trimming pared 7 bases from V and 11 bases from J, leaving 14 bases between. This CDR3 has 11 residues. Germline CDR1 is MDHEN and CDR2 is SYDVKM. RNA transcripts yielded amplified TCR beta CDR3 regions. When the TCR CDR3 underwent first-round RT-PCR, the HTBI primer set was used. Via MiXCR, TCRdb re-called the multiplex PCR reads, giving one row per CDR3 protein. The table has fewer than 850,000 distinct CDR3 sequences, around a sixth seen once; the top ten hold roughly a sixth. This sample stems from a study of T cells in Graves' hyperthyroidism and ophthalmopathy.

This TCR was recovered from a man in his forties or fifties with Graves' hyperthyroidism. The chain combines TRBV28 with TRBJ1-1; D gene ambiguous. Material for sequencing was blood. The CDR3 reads CASTDGVGAFF. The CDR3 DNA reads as TGTGCCAGCACCGACGGGGTGGGTGCTTTCTTT. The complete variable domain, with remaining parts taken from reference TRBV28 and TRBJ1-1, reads DVKVTQSSRYLVKRTGEKVFLECVQDMDHENMFWYRQDPGLGLRLIYFSYDVKMKEKGDIPEGYSVSREKKERFSLILESASTNQTSMYLCASTDGVGAFFGQGTRLTVV.